The 2 T cell receptor beta chains below all came from one sample that was sequenced in a study of CD4+ T cells in melanoma. The protocol was immunoSEQ multiplex PCR, while the TCRdb copy is restricted to in-frame clones and leaves out a portion. The data show about 120,000 clones, about 90% seen once. Sequenced input: peripheral blood. The source is a human donor with melanoma.

The CDR3 DNA is TGTGCCAGCAGCAAGGACAGGGGGATCGGAGAGACCCAGTACTTC. The encoded protein is CASSKDRGIGETQYF. The V and J genes are TRBV7-9 and TRBJ2-5; 10 bases line up with TRBD1. After removal of 5 bases from V and 4 bases from J, the junction contained 7 bases not matched to a gene. In germline, CDR1 is SEHNR, CDR2 FQNEAQ (reference sequence). The CDR3 length is 15 residues.

The V gene is TRBV11-2, the J gene TRBJ1-6; a possible D gene is TRBD1 (6 bases). CDR1 is SGHAT, CDR2 FQNNGV, per germline. This CDR3 is 18 amino acids long. V was clipped by 3 bases and J by 2 bases, with 17 bases between them. CDR3 sequence (DNA): TGTGCCAGCAGCTTCGGCCACCCACAGGGCACCTATAATTCACCCCTCCACTTT. Translating gives CASSFGHPQGTYNSPLHF.